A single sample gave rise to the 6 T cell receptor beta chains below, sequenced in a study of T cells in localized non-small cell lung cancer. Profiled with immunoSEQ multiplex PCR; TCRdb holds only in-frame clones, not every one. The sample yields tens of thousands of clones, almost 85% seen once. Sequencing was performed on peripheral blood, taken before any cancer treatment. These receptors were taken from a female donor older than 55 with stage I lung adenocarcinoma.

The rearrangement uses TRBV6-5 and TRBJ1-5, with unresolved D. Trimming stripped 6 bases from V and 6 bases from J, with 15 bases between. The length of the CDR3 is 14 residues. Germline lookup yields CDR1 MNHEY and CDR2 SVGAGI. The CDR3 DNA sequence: TGTGCCAGCAGGAGAGAGGGTGATGGTCAGCCCCAGCATTTT. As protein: CASRREGDGQPQHF.

The CDR3 sequence is CASSLGGEDEKLFF. The CDR3 DNA reads as TGTGCCAGCAGCCTAGGGGGGGAAGACGAAAAACTGTTTTTT. V usage is TRBV27 and J usage is TRBJ1-4; D may be TRBD1 (6 bases). The CDR3 is 14 amino acids. Trimming left V 6 bases short and J 8 bases short, with 16 bases between. Germline CDR1 reads MNHEY; CDR2 reads SMNVEV (reference sequence).

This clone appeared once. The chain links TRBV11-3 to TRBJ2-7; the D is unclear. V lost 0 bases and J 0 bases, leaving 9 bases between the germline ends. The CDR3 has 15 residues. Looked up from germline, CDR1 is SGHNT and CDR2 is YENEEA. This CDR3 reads CASSLDSRISYEQYF. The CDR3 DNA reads TGTGCCAGCAGCTTAGATTCGCGGATCTCCTACGAGCAGTACTTC.

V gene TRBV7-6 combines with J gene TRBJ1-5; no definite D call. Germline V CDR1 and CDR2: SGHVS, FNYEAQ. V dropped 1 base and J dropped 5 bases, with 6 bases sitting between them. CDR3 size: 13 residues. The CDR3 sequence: CASSLDSYQPQHF. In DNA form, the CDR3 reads TGTGCCAGCAGCTTAGACAGCTATCAGCCCCAGCATTTT.

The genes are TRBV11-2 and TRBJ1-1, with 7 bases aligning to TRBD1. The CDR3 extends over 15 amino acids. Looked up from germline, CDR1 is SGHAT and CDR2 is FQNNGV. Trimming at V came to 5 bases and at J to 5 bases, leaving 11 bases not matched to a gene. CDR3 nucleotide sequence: TGTGCCAGCAGCACGGACAGGTTGATGGTGACTGAAGCTTTCTTT. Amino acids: CASSTDRLMVTEAFF.

For the CDR3, the DNA is TGTGCCAGTTGGGATTACTCTGGGGCCAACGTCCTGACTTTC. Encoded protein: CASWDYSGANVLTF. The chain uses TRBV19 and TRBJ2-6, with D hard to call. V was shortened by 8 bases and J by 0 bases, with 8 bases between the two germline ends. The CDR3 contains 14 residues. Germline V CDR1 and CDR2: LNHDA, SQIVND (reference sequence).